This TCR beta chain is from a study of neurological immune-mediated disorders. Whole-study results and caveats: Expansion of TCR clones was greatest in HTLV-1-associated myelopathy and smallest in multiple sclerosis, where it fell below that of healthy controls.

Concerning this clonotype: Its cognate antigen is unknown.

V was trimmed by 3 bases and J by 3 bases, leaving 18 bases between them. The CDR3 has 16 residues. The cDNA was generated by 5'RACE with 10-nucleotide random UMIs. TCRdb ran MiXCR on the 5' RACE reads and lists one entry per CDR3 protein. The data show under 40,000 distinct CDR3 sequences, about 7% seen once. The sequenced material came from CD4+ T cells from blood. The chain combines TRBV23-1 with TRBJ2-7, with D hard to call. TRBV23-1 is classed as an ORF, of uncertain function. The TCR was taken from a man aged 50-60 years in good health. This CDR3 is CASSQTPANTHYEQYF. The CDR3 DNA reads TGCGCCAGCAGTCAGACCCCAGCGAACACCCACTACGAGCAGTACTTC.